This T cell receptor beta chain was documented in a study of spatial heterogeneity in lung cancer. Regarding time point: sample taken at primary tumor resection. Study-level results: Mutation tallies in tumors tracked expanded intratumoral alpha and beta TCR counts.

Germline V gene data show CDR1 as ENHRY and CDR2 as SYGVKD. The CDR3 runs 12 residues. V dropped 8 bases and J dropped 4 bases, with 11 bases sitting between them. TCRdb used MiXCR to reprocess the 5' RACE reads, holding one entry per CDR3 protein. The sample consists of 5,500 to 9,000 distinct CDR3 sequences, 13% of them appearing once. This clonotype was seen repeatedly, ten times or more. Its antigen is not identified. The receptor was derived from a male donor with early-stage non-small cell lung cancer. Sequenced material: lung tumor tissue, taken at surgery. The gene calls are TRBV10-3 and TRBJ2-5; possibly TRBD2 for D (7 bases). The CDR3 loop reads CAIRGAGETQYF. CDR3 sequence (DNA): TGTGCCATCCGGGGGGCTGGAGAGACCCAGTACTTC.